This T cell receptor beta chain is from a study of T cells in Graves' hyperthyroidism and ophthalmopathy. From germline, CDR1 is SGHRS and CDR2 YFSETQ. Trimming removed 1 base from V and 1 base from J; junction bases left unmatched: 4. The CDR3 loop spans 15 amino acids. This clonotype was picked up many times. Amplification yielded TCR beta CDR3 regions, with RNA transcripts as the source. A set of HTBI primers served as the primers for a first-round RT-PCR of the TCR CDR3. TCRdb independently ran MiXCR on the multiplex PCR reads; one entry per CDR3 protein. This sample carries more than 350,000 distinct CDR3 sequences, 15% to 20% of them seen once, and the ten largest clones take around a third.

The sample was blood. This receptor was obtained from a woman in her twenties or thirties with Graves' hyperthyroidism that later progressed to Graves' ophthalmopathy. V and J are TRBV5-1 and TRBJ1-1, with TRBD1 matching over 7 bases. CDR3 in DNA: TGCGCCAGCAGCTTGACCGGGACAGAGAACACTGAAGCTTTCTTT. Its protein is CASSLTGTENTEAFF.